This is a list of T cell receptor beta chains from one sample in a study of blood T cell repertoires in COVID-19. Profiling relied on immunoSEQ multiplex PCR, and the TCRdb table lists in-frame clones only, not all of them. The repertoire holds roughly 500,000 clones, 70% to 90% seen once, with 1.5% to 2% in the top ten. Sequences were obtained from PBMCs or T cells enriched from blood (not recorded which). The receptors here all came from a woman aged 35 to 49 who had recovered from COVID-19. The CDR3 runs from the conserved cysteine through the conserved F or W. A D gene is named only where the DNA matches it firmly. Clone size appears in some rows only: once, few, many, or a class for an expanded clone.

clone size,D gene,J gene,V gene,CDR3 protein,CDR3 DNA
once,TRBD2,TRBJ2-5,TRBV11-2,CASSPRVGLAGEETQYF,TGTGCCAGCAGCCCGCGGGTCGGACTAGCGGGAGAAGAGACCCAGTACTTC
-,-,TRBJ2-7,TRBV5-1,CASSPGSYEQYF,TGCGCCAGCAGCCCGGGGAGCTACGAGCAGTACTTC
-,TRBD1,TRBJ1-1,TRBV5-1,CASSLSTGGYTEAFF,TGCGCCAGCAGCCTCTCTACAGGGGGCTACACTGAAGCTTTCTTT
-,TRBD1,TRBJ2-3,TRBV7-2,CASSRTGALKTQYF,TGTGCCAGCAGCCGGACAGGGGCCTTGAAAACGCAGTATTTT
-,TRBD2,TRBJ2-7,TRBV6-2/TRBV6-3,CASSYDLAGSYEQYF,TGTGCCAGCAGTTACGACCTAGCGGGCTCCTACGAGCAGTACTTC
-,TRBD2,TRBJ2-1,TRBV18,CASSPPTSGYNEQFF,TGTGCCAGCTCACCACCAACTAGCGGCTACAATGAGCAGTTCTTC
-,TRBD1,TRBJ1-2,TRBV6-4,CASSPNGQGGGGYTF,TGTGCCAGCAGCCCTAATGGACAGGGCGGGGGTGGCTACACCTTC
-,TRBD2,TRBJ2-7,TRBV6-2/TRBV6-3,CASSPRTSLHEQYF,TGTGCCAGCAGCCCCAGGACTAGCCTCCACGAGCAGTACTTC
-,-,TRBJ2-1,TRBV7-2,CASSFFHEQFF,TGTGCCAGCAGCTTCTTCCATGAGCAGTTCTTC
-,TRBD2,TRBJ2-5,TRBV7-6,CASSLEATSGRVQETQYF,TGTGCCAGCAGCTTAGAAGCGACTAGCGGGAGAGTCCAAGAGACCCAGTACTTC
-,TRBD1,TRBJ1-1,TRBV6-5,CASRIQGAGTEAFF,TGTGCCAGCAGGATACAGGGGGCGGGAACTGAAGCTTTCTTT
-,TRBD1,TRBJ1-2,TRBV9,CASTSNTDRAWGYTF,TGTGCCAGTACCTCCAATACCGACAGGGCTTGGGGCTACACCTTC
-,TRBD1,TRBJ1-1,TRBV18,CASSPGQGAGNTEAFF,TGTGCCAGCTCACCGGGACAGGGGGCGGGAAACACTGAAGCTTTCTTT
-,TRBD1,TRBJ2-5,TRBV10-3,CAISKGQGKETQYF,TGTGCCATCAGTAAAGGACAGGGAAAGGAGACCCAGTACTTC
-,-,TRBJ2-1,TRBV13,CASSLGGVSYNEQFF,TGTGCCAGCAGCTTAGGAGGGGTGTCCTACAATGAGCAGTTCTTC